A selection of T cell receptor beta chains follows, all from one sample in a study of T-cell memory formation after mild COVID-19. TCRdb fed the 5' RACE reads into MiXCR, producing one record per CDR3 protein. The sample contains some 120,000 distinct CDR3 sequences, about 15% of which appear only once. The material sequenced was PBMCs or a T cell subset sorted from them (not recorded which). The receptors were gathered from an adult woman who had mild COVID-19 (a few samples of this study predate the infection). Cell type and time point are not known. Each CDR3 is given with its conserved first and last residue. The order of the fields is clone size, V gene, CDR3 protein. Clone size is stated in some rows and not others, as once, few, many or a class when expanded.

NA | TRBV4-1 | CASSHLGAEQFF
few | TRBV5-1 | CASSTGTGANYGYTF
few | TRBV27 | CASSSHREGSYNEQFF
NA | TRBV7-3 | CASSLKGGRYYEQYF
once | TRBV9 | CASSAQGARDEQYF
NA | TRBV30 | CAWIDRNGLGTEAFF
NA | TRBV12-3/TRBV12-4 | CASIFGQGRYNEQFF
few | TRBV20-1 | CSANLGLAGNNEQFF
few | TRBV12-3/TRBV12-4 | CASSLSGSIYEQYF
NA | TRBV9 | CASSVEQGLITEAFF
NA | TRBV20-1 | CSAREWTHREQYF
few | TRBV12-3/TRBV12-4 | CASSLGTGYSNQPQHF
NA | TRBV24-1 | CATSDSTSFPDTQYF
few | TRBV10-3 | CAITSRGPSSYEQYF
few | TRBV7-2 | CATQGSYNSPLHF
NA | TRBV5-1 | CASILALGTGGHEQFF
NA | TRBV7-9 | CASSGTGEEGDTQYF
NA | TRBV3-1 | CASSQEPVAYEQYF
NA | TRBV20-1 | CSARDYTGLGFF
few | TRBV5-1 | CASQPQVGLYEQYF
NA | TRBV5-1 | CASSPQGRGYTF
few | TRBV20-1 | CSARLRGRADTQYF
few | TRBV6-5 | CASRLDRVKRAFF
few | TRBV4-1 | CASSQGQGFSYEQYF
few | TRBV9 | CASSVELRTDSGNTIYF
NA | TRBV12-3/TRBV12-4 | CASSYGTGVPYNEQFF